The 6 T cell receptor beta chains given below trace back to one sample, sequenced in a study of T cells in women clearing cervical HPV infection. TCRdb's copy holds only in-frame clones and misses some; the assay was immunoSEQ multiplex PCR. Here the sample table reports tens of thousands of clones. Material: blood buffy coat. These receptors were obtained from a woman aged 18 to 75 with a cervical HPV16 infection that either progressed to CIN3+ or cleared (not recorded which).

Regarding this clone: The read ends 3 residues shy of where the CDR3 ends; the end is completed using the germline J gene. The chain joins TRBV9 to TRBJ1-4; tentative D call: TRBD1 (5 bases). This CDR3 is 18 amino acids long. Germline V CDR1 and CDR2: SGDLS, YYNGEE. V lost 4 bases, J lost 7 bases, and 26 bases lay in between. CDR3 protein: CASSPNPQGSFKAEKLFF. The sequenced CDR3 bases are TGTGCCAGCAGCCCCAATCCCCAGGGTAGTTTCAAGGCTGAAAAA.

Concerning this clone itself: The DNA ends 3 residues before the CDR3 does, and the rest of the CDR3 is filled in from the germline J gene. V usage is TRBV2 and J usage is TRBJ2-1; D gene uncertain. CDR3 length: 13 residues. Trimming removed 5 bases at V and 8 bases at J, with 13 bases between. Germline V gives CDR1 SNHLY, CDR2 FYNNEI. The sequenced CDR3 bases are TGTGCCAGCAGTTTAGCTCAGTACGATGAG. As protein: CASSLAQYDE. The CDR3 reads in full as CASSLAQYDEQFF.

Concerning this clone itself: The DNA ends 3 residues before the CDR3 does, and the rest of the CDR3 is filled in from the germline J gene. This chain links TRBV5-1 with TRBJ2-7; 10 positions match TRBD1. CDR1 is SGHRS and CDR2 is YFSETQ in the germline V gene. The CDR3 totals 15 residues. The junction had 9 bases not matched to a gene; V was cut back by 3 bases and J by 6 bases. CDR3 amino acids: CASSSGTGVRGEQYF. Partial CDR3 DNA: TGCGCCAGCAGCTCCGGGACAGGGGTAAGGGGCGAG.

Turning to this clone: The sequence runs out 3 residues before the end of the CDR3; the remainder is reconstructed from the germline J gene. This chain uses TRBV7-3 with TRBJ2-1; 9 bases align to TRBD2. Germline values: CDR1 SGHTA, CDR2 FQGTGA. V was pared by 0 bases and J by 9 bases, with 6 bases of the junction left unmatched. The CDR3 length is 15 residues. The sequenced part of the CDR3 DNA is TGTGCCAGCAGCTTAACGGTCTCTAGCGGGGCTGAG. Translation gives CASSLTVSSGAE. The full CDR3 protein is CASSLTVSSGAEQFF.

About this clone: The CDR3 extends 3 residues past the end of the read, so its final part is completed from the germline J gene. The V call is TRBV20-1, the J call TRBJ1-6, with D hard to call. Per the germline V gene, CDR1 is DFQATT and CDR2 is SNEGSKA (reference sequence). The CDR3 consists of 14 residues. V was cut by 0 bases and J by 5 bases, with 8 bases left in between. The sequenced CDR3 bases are TGCAGTGCTAGAGAGGCGGGGAATAATTCACCC. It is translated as CSAREAGNNSP. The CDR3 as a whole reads CSAREAGNNSPLHF.

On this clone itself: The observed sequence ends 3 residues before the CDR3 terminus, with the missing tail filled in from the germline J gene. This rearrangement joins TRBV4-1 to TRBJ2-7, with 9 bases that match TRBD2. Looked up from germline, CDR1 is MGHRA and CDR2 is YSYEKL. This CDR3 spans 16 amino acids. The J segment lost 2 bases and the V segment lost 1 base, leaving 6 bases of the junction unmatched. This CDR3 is CASSQVPSGGTYEQYF. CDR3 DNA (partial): TGCGCCAGCAGCCAAGTCCCCAGCGGGGGGACCTACGAG.